The source of this T cell receptor beta chain is a study of cytomegalovirus exposure and HLA in healthy donors. Study-level findings and limits: Researchers counted roughly 160 TCR beta chains as cytomegalovirus-associated. CMV antigen specificity of a few CMV-associated chains was confirmed in vitro.

TCRdb keeps only in-frame clones here, not all; method: immunoSEQ multiplex PCR. In the table there are approximately 140,000 clones, about four fifths of which are singletons. Trimming pared 6 bases from V and 4 bases from J, leaving 19 bases between. Germline lookup yields CDR1 MNHNY and CDR2 SVGAGI (reference sequence). The CDR3 contains 15 residues. Concerning this clone: Its target is unknown.

V usage is TRBV6-6 and J usage is TRBJ2-7; TRBD1 is a possible D gene (6 bases). The source material was PBMCs. The sequence came from a young woman in good health and CMV-seronegative. This CDR3 is CASRKQGAPSYEQYF. CDR3 DNA sequence: TGTGCCAGCAGGAAACAGGGCGCCCCCTCATACGAGCAGTACTTC.